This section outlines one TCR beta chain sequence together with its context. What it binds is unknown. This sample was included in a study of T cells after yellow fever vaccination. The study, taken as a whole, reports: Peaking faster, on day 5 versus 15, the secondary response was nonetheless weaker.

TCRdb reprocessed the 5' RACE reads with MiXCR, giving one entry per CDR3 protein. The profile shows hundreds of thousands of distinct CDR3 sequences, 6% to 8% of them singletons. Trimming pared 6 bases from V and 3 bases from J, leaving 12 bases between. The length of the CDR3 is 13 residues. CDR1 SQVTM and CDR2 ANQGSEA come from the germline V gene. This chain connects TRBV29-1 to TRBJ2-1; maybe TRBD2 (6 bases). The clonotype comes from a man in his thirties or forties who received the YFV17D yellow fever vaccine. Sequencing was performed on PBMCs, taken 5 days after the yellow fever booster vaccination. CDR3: CSVRRGYYNEQFF. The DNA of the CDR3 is TGCAGCGTGCGGAGGGGATACTACAATGAGCAGTTCTTC.